This passage covers 8 T cell receptor beta chains from one sample sequenced in a study of shared clonotypes between healthy human individuals. TCRdb keeps only in-frame clones here, not all; method: immunoSEQ multiplex PCR. In the table there are 950,000 to 1,100,000 clones, approximately 76% of which are singletons. Material for sequencing was memory CD4+ T cells sorted from blood. Stated subset: CD45RA-negative fraction. Receptors originate from a man aged 18 to 35 in good health.

The V gene is TRBV28, the J gene TRBJ1-1; maybe TRBD1 (5 bases). The germline V and J ends were trimmed by 10 bases and 2 bases, with 17 bases remaining between them. CDR1 is MDHEN and CDR2 is SYDVKM in the germline V gene. The CDR3 runs 14 residues. The CDR3 DNA sequence: TGTGCCACCAATGGGGCCCCAGTTAACACTGAAGCTTTCTTT. Protein product: CATNGAPVNTEAFF.

The CDR3 protein is CASSLPLAGGTQYF. The CDR3 coding sequence is TGTGCCAGCAGCTTACCCCTAGCTGGAGGTACGCAGTATTTT. The chain carries TRBV5-4 and TRBJ2-3, with D possibly being TRBD2 (5 bases). Trimming stripped 2 bases from V and 8 bases from J, with 15 bases between. The CDR3 is 14 amino acids. From germline, CDR1 is SGHNT and CDR2 YYREEE (reference sequence).

The gene calls are TRBV5-1 and TRBJ2-2; TRBD2 aligns across 7 bases. The CDR3 runs to 15 residues. Germline CDR1 and CDR2: SGHRS and YFSETQ. Trimming removed 2 bases from V and 1 base from J; junction bases left unmatched: 2. CDR3 in DNA: TGCGCCAGCAGCTTATCTAGCGGGAACACCGGGGAGCTGTTTTTT. Amino acids: CASSLSSGNTGELFF.

As regards this clone: The junction shows a germline mismatch at one end, possibly a read error. V is TRBV5-4 and J is TRBJ2-1; 8 bases are shared with TRBD2. The CDR3 loop spans 16 amino acids. Germline CDR1 SGHNT, CDR2 YYREEE (reference sequence). CDR3 nucleotides: TGTGCCAGCAGGTTGGAGAGCGGGAGCTCCTACAATGAGCAGTTCTTC. Residues: CASRLESGSSYNEQFF.

This chain uses TRBV9 with TRBJ2-1, with D unclear. CDR1 and CDR2 (germline): SGDLS, YYNGEE. The CDR3 spans 13 residues. With 0 bases removed from V and 9 bases from J, the gap between germline ends came to 10 bases. Here the CDR3 DNA reads TGTGCCAGCAGCGTAGAGGGTCCGCGTGAGCAGTTCTTC. As protein: CASSVEGPREQFF.

The CDR3 sequence is CASSVTSGGGEQFF. CDR3 sequence (DNA): TGTGCCAGCAGCGTCACTAGCGGGGGTGGTGAGCAGTTCTTC. The chain is built from TRBV9 and TRBJ2-1; TRBD2 agrees at 11 bases. In germline, CDR1 is SGDLS, CDR2 YYNGEE. This CDR3 is 14 amino acids long. The trim removed 2 bases at V and 9 bases at J, leaving 4 bases unmatched. Complete variable domain (other parts from reference TRBV9 and TRBJ2-1): DSGVTQTPKHLITATGQRVTLRCSPRSGDLSVYWYQQSLDQGLQFLIQYYNGEERAKGNILERFSAQQFPDLHSELNLSSLELGDSALYFCASSVTSGGGEQFFGPGTRLTVL.

This clone was picked up a small number of times. The chain uses TRBV6-1 and TRBJ1-6, with unresolved D. Germline V CDR1 and CDR2: MNHNS, SASEGT. V lost 2 bases to trimming and J lost 7 bases, with 3 bases between them. The CDR3 consists of 12 residues. CDR3 sequence reads: CASSELNSPLHF. CDR3 nucleotide sequence: TGTGCCAGCAGTGAATTGAATTCACCCCTCCACTTT.

This clone was recorded a few times. The chain is built from TRBV7-2 and TRBJ2-7, with D tentatively TRBD1 (7 bases). Trimming cost V 5 bases and J 1 base, with 15 bases left between them. In germline, CDR1 is SGHTA, CDR2 FQGNSA. CDR3 length: 15 residues. CDR3 nucleotides: TGTGCCAGCAGCCCACACGCAGGGGGGTCCTACGAGCAGTACTTC. Translating gives CASSPHAGGSYEQYF.